One and the same sample provided the 27 T cell receptor beta chains below, sequenced in a study of response to subunit inactivated influenza vaccine. In TCRdb, the RT-PCR reads were re-called with MiXCR into one record per CDR3 protein. The sample yields 650,000 to 700,000 distinct CDR3 sequences, 15% to 18% seen once. The source was PBMCs from blood, collected roughly 12 days after vaccination. The source of these receptors is a man in his fifties or sixties who received an inactivated influenza vaccine.

CDR3 nucleotide sequence: TGTGCCAGCAGCCAGGGTCTACAAGACTACTTAGGGGCAGATACGCAGTATTTT. Amino acid sequence: CASSQGLQDYLGADTQYF. The chain couples TRBV4-2 to TRBJ2-3; D possibly uses TRBD1 or TRBD2 (5 bases each). V lost 3 bases, J lost 4 bases, and 23 bases lay in between. There are 18 residues in the CDR3. Germline-derived CDR1 and CDR2 are LGHNA and YNFKEQ.

This clonotype has more than one count but fewer than ten. The chain carries TRBV7-9 and TRBJ1-6, with 9 bases lining up with TRBD1. Trimming removed 5 bases from V and 8 bases from J; junction bases left unmatched: 7. Germline V gene data show CDR1 as SEHNR and CDR2 as FQNEAQ (reference sequence). This CDR3 spans 15 amino acids. For the CDR3, the DNA is TGTGCCAGCAGCCCCGGGACAGGGAGAGATTCACCCCTCCACTTT. It specifies CASSPGTGRDSPLHF.

This clonotype was seen only a few times. This chain links TRBV6-5 with TRBJ2-1; 8 bases match TRBD2. This CDR3 is built from 17 residues. V gave up 2 bases and J gave up 3 bases; unmatched junction bases: 9. The V gene's germline CDR1 is MNHEY and CDR2 SVGAGI. In nucleotides, the CDR3 is TGTGCCAGCAGTTACCCGTTAGCGGGAAGTTTCTACAATGAGCAGTTCTTC. Residues: CASSYPLAGSFYNEQFF.

This clonotype occurred a few times. The chain uses TRBV21-1 and TRBJ2-3; the table names TRBD1, a call not compared with the DNA. TRBV21-1 is marked as a pseudogene. The CDR3 totals 16 residues. The CDR3 nucleotides read TGTGCCAGCAGCAAAGTAGGGGGCCCTGACACAGATACGCAGTATTTT. Protein product: CASSKVGGPDTDTQYF.

The chain uses TRBV12-3 or TRBV12-4 and TRBJ2-1; possible D gene TRBD2, 6 bases. V was trimmed by 6 bases and J by 6 bases, leaving 12 bases between them. The CDR3 covers 13 residues. The CDR3 coding sequence is TGTGCCAGCAGACCTCAGGGACTCAATGAGCAGTTCTTC. As protein: CASRPQGLNEQFF.

The rearrangement links TRBV20-1 to TRBJ2-7, with TRBD1 matching 7 bases. CDR3 length equals 14 residues. CDR1 and CDR2 (germline): DFQATT, SNEGSKA (reference sequence). Germline trimming cut 3 bases from V and 5 bases from J; bases unmatched to any gene: 10. The CDR3 DNA sequence: TGCAGTGCTAGCCTCCGAACAGGGGTCCACGAGCAGTACTTC. Translating gives CSASLRTGVHEQYF.

The V and J genes are TRBV7-9 and TRBJ1-4, with a weak D call TRBD1 (5 bases). Trimming cost V 5 bases and J 8 bases, with 9 bases left between them. The V gene's germline CDR1 is SEHNR and CDR2 FQNEAQ (reference sequence). The CDR3 runs to 12 residues. In DNA form, the CDR3 reads TGTGCCAGCAGCGACGGGGGGGAAAAACTGTTTTTT. Translating gives CASSDGGEKLFF. The whole variable domain, filled in from reference TRBV7-9 and TRBJ1-4, reads DTGVSQNPRHKITKRGQNVTFRCDPISEHNRLYWYRQTLGQGPEFLTYFQNEAQLEKSRLLSDRFSAERPKGSFSTLEIQRTEQGDSAMYLCASSDGGEKLFFGSGTQLSVL.

This clonotype was counted many times. The CDR3 reads CASSPHPETGTYEQYF. CDR3 coding DNA: TGTGCCAGCAGCCCCCACCCCGAGACAGGGACCTACGAGCAGTACTTC. V is TRBV4-2 and J is TRBJ2-7; 7 bases fit TRBD1. CDR3 length equals 16 residues. The germline gives CDR1 LGHNA, CDR2 YNFKEQ. Unmatched junction bases numbered 11, after V lost 4 bases and J lost 2 bases.

In its sample, this clonotype was seen many times. This chain connects TRBV5-1 to TRBJ1-2; TRBD1 aligns across 10 bases. Germline V gives CDR1 SGHRS, CDR2 YFSETQ. The CDR3 is 15 residues long. After removal of 4 bases from V and 4 bases from J, the junction contained 7 bases not matched to a gene. This CDR3 reads CASSLGQGIFYGYTF. The CDR3, as DNA: TGCGCCAGCAGCCTGGGACAGGGGATTTTCTATGGCTACACCTTC.

The sample holds many counts of this clonotype. V gene TRBV20-1 combines with J gene TRBJ2-3; D is perhaps TRBD2 (6 bases). CDR3 length: 12 amino acids. Germline loops: CDR1 DFQATT, CDR2 SNEGSKA (reference sequence). Trimming stripped 5 bases from V and 7 bases from J, with 13 bases between. The CDR3 here is CSASSATHTQYF. DNA of the CDR3: TGCAGTGCTTCTAGCGCGACCCATACGCAGTATTTT.

This clonotype was counted only a few times. The genes are TRBV11-1 and TRBJ2-4; 7 bases match TRBD2. The CDR3 contains 16 residues. V lost 1 base and J lost 2; bases outside the gene matches: 5. CDR1 and CDR2 (germline): SGHAT, FQDESV (reference sequence). For the CDR3, the DNA is TGTGCCAGCAGCTTAGGTGACGGGAGGACCAAAAACATTCAGTACTTC. Its translation: CASSLGDGRTKNIQYF.

The chain is built from TRBV6-5 and TRBJ2-7, with D maybe TRBD1 (6 bases). V dropped 2 bases and J dropped 2 bases, with 13 bases sitting between them. From germline, CDR1 is MNHEY and CDR2 SVGAGI. This CDR3 comprises 15 residues. The CDR3 region is CASSYEAGVPYEQYF. The CDR3 nucleotides read TGTGCCAGCAGTTACGAGGCAGGGGTCCCCTACGAGCAGTACTTC.

V is TRBV3-1 and J is TRBJ2-7; a possible D gene is TRBD2 (5 bases). Trimming took 1 base from V and 13 from J, leaving 11 bases between them. The CDR3 covers 11 residues. Germline-derived CDR1 and CDR2 are LGHDT and YNNKEL (reference sequence). Here the CDR3 reads CASSQGGETYF. The CDR3 region has the DNA TGTGCCAGCAGCCAAGGTGGGGAGACTTACTTC.

The chain uses TRBV3-1 and TRBJ2-1, with no clear D. The germline V gene has CDR1 LGHDT and CDR2 YNNKEL (reference sequence). The CDR3 spans 12 residues. Trimming took off 4 bases at V and 8 bases at J, with 9 bases between the two ends. CDR3 protein: CASSPSNHEQFF. The CDR3 nucleotides read TGTGCCAGCAGCCCATCAAACCATGAGCAGTTCTTC.

V is TRBV4-1 and J is TRBJ2-5, with D unclear. CDR3 length: 14 amino acids. The V gene lost 3 bases and the J gene lost 5 bases, with 13 bases spanning the gap. Germline assignment: CDR1 MGHRA and CDR2 YSYEKL. The CDR3 loop is CASSHSILRETQYF. CDR3 in DNA: TGCGCCAGCAGCCATTCCATCCTGCGGGAGACCCAGTACTTC.

This chain uses TRBV6-5 with TRBJ2-3, with D perhaps matching TRBD2 (5 bases). V was cut by 8 bases and J by 6 bases, with 9 bases left in between. Germline V gene lookup returns CDR1 MNHEY and CDR2 SVGAGI. This CDR3 comprises 11 residues. The CDR3 is CASASRDTQYF. The DNA of the CDR3 is TGTGCCAGCGCTAGCCGGGATACGCAGTATTTT.

The V gene is TRBV20-1, the J gene TRBJ2-2; 10 nucleotides agree with TRBD2. The CDR3 runs 16 residues. The V segment lost 0 bases and the J segment 7 bases; nucleotides outside the gene matches: 8. CDR1 is DFQATT and CDR2 is SNEGSKA in the germline V gene (reference sequence). As DNA, the CDR3 is TGCAGTGCTAGAGATAACCAGCGGGGGGGCGGCGGGGAGCTGTTTTTT. Amino acids: CSARDNQRGGGGELFF.

This clonotype turned up a few times. The chain has TRBV20-1 and TRBJ2-1, with 12 bases aligning to TRBD2. V shed 5 bases and J 9 bases; nucleotides not matched to a gene: 8. The CDR3 sequence is 14 residues long. Germline CDR1 DFQATT, CDR2 SNEGSKA (reference sequence). The CDR3 sequence is CSAWPGLAGSEQFF. The CDR3 DNA reads as TGCAGTGCTTGGCCGGGACTAGCGGGCTCTGAGCAGTTCTTC.

V gene TRBV4-2 combines with J gene TRBJ2-1; the D call may be TRBD1 or TRBD2 (5 bases each). V was pared by 0 bases and J by 0 bases, with 12 bases between. CDR1 and CDR2 (germline): LGHNA, YNFKEQ. The CDR3 runs to 17 residues. CDR3 residues: CASSQETTGSSYNEQFF. The CDR3 nucleotides are TGTGCCAGCAGCCAAGAGACTACAGGAAGCTCCTACAATGAGCAGTTCTTC.

The rearrangement uses TRBV7-9 and TRBJ2-3, with D unresolved. CDR3 length: 13 residues. V lost 1 base and J lost 6, with 8 bases in between. Germline V gene data show CDR1 as SEHNR and CDR2 as FQNEAQ (reference sequence). The CDR3 spells CASSLERRDTQYF. CDR3 bases: TGTGCCAGCAGCTTAGAGAGGCGGGATACGCAGTATTTT. Variable domain in full (rest from reference TRBV7-9 and TRBJ2-3): DTGVSQNPRHKITKRGQNVTFRCDPISEHNRLYWYRQTLGQGPEFLTYFQNEAQLEKSRLLSDRFSAERPKGSFSTLEIQRTEQGDSAMYLCASSLERRDTQYFGPGTRLTVL.

The chain is built from TRBV5-1 and TRBJ2-5, with 12 bases that match TRBD1. Germline CDR1 is SGHRS and CDR2 is YFSETQ. CDR3 length: 16 amino acids. V lost 2 bases to trimming and J lost 3 bases; unmatched junction nucleotides: 5. This chain's CDR3 is CASSLSGTGGEETQYF. As DNA, the CDR3 is TGCGCCAGCAGCTTATCGGGGACAGGGGGCGAAGAGACCCAGTACTTC.

This clonotype was observed a few times. The chain recombines TRBV5-1 with TRBJ1-1; no clear D. This CDR3 is 15 amino acids long. Looked up from germline, CDR1 is SGHRS and CDR2 is YFSETQ. V was pared by 0 bases and J by 3 bases, with 12 bases between. The CDR3 is CASSLEVGIYTEAFF. In DNA, the CDR3 is TGCGCCAGCAGCTTGGAGGTGGGAATTTACACTGAAGCTTTCTTT.

This clonotype has just a few counts. The V and J genes are TRBV6-2 or TRBV6-3 and TRBJ2-1; D may be TRBD1 (6 bases). The CDR3 covers 16 residues. Between the trimmed V and J ends, which lost 3 bases and 15 bases, there was a span of 27 bases. Germline V gene sequence: CDR1 MNHEY, CDR2 SVGEGT. The chain's CDR3 is CASSYVGTTRDGVRFF. DNA for the CDR3: TGTGCCAGCAGTTATGTCGGGACAACACGAGACGGGGTACGGTTCTTC.

This clonotype was seen a few times. The V call is TRBV5-1, the J call TRBJ2-1; possibly TRBD1 for D (5 bases). This CDR3 region has 15 residues. CDR1 is SGHRS and CDR2 is YFSETQ in the germline V gene. V was cut by 2 bases and J by 0 bases, with 9 bases left in between. Written as DNA, the CDR3 is TGCGCCAGCAGCTTAGGACATTACTCCTACAATGAGCAGTTCTTC. Protein: CASSLGHYSYNEQFF.

The rearrangement links TRBV20-1 to TRBJ2-7, with D maybe TRBD1 (5 bases). The V end lost 1 base, the J end lost 0 bases, and 13 bases lay between the germline ends. The CDR3 is 15 residues long. Germline assignment: CDR1 DFQATT and CDR2 SNEGSKA (reference sequence). For the CDR3, the DNA is TGCAGTGCTAGAGTGGCCAGGGCAGACTCCTACGAGCAGTACTTC. This encodes CSARVARADSYEQYF.

The V gene is TRBV9, the J gene TRBJ2-1; maybe TRBD2 (5 bases). The germline V gene encodes CDR1 SGDLS and CDR2 YYNGEE. The length of the CDR3 is 17 residues. V lost 0 bases and J lost 4, with 17 bases in between. CDR3 region: CASSVEDLPRGYNEQFF. As DNA, the CDR3 is TGTGCCAGCAGCGTAGAGGACCTACCTCGGGGATACAATGAGCAGTTCTTC.

V usage is TRBV20-1 and J usage is TRBJ2-3; 9 bases fit TRBD1. This CDR3 is built from 16 residues. Germline CDR1 DFQATT, CDR2 SNEGSKA (reference sequence). V lost 2 bases, J lost 4 bases, and 10 bases stayed unmatched. The CDR3 bases are TGCAGTGCTAGACAACGAGACAGGGGGTGGGCAGATACGCAGTATTTT. Protein sequence: CSARQRDRGWADTQYF.